Listed here are 29 T cell receptor beta chains from one sample, sequenced in a study of OX40 agonist ivuxolimab in advanced cancers. The table came from immunoSEQ multiplex PCR; TCRdb's copy has only in-frame clones and leaves some out. The sample has about 96,000 clones; around 80% are singletons. The sequenced sample was CD4+ or CD8+ T cells sorted from blood, obtained in a trial of the OX40 agonist ivuxolimab. These receptors were obtained from an adult with an advanced solid tumor such as melanoma, head and neck, liver or kidney cancer.

The rearrangement uses TRBV11-2 and TRBJ2-3; 8 nucleotides match TRBD2. Germline V gene sequence: CDR1 SGHAT, CDR2 FQNNGV. J was trimmed by 4 bases and V by 1 base; bases with no gene match: 7. CDR3 length equals 16 residues. CDR3 bases: TGTGCCAGCAGCTTAGTCGGGAGGGCTCAGGCAGATACGCAGTATTTT. Its translation: CASSLVGRAQADTQYF.

This chain uses TRBV19 with TRBJ2-2; D is tentatively TRBD1 or TRBD2 (5 bases each). V lost 5 bases to trimming and J lost 5 bases, with 9 bases between them. Looked up from germline, CDR1 is LNHDA and CDR2 is SQIVND (reference sequence). This CDR3 comprises 13 residues. CDR3 residues: CASSGWGTGELFF. As DNA, the CDR3 is TGTGCCAGTAGTGGTTGGGGGACCGGGGAGCTGTTTTTT.

The J gene is TRBJ2-7, the V gene TRBV19; D is possibly TRBD1 or TRBD2 (7 bases each). V lost 3 bases, J lost 4 bases, and 10 bases lay in between. This CDR3 region has 13 residues. Germline CDR1 reads LNHDA; CDR2 reads SQIVND (reference sequence). The CDR3 spells CASSIQGGYEQYF. CDR3 nucleotide sequence: TGTGCCAGTAGTATTCAGGGGGGGTACGAGCAGTACTTC.

The V call is TRBV19, the J call TRBJ1-1; D is perhaps TRBD1 (6 bases). CDR1 is LNHDA, CDR2 SQIVND, per germline (reference sequence). V shed 6 bases and J shed 3 bases, with 14 bases lying between them. The CDR3 contains 14 residues. In DNA, the CDR3 is TGTGCCAGTAGCAACAGGGTAGGGGACACTGAAGCTTTCTTT. Its protein product is CASSNRVGDTEAFF.

This clone was found a few times. The chain has TRBV5-6 and TRBJ2-7, with TRBD1 matching over 7 bases. This CDR3 comprises 12 residues. The germline CDR1 and CDR2 sequences are SGHDT and YYEEEE. The trim removed 4 bases at V and 6 bases at J, leaving 4 bases unmatched. CDR3 in DNA: TGTGCCAGCAGCCCTGACAGGGTCGAGCAGTACTTC. It codes for CASSPDRVEQYF.

CDR3 in amino acids: CASSAAEGVGGYTF. For the CDR3, the DNA is TGTGCCAGCAGTGCGGCAGAGGGCGTGGGTGGCTACACCTTC. The V gene is TRBV6-1, the J gene TRBJ1-2; no clear D gene. Germline V gene sequence: CDR1 MNHNS, CDR2 SASEGT. The CDR3 is 14 residues long. V was shortened by 4 bases and J by 7 bases, with 16 bases between the two germline ends.

This clone was picked up one time. This chain connects TRBV10-3 to TRBJ2-7; D is possibly TRBD2 (5 bases). The CDR3 consists of 15 residues. Germline V gene sequence: CDR1 ENHRY, CDR2 SYGVKD. The V gene lost 0 bases and the J gene lost 7 bases, with 16 bases spanning the gap. In DNA form, the CDR3 reads TGTGCCATCAGTGAGTCGGTGGCGGGCCCGGGGGAGCAGTACTTC. Its protein product is CAISESVAGPGEQYF.

V usage is TRBV5-4 and J usage is TRBJ2-3; 9 bases map to TRBD2. Trimming took 1 base from V and 1 from J; bases not matched to a gene: 4. CDR3 length: 16 amino acids. Germline V gene data show CDR1 as SGHNT and CDR2 as YYREEE (reference sequence). The CDR3 is CASSLRQRGGTDTQYF. The CDR3 region has the DNA TGTGCCAGCAGCTTGAGGCAGCGGGGGGGCACAGATACGCAGTATTTT.

CDR3 coding DNA: TGCGCCAGCAGCTTGGGAGCGGGACGCACAGATACGCAGTATTTT. Protein product: CASSLGAGRTDTQYF. The V gene is TRBV5-1, the J gene TRBJ2-3, with 7 bases matching TRBD2. Looked up from germline, CDR1 is SGHRS and CDR2 is YFSETQ. CDR3 length: 15 amino acids. With V trimmed by 0 bases and J by 1 base, 2 bases remained unmatched.

The J gene is TRBJ2-7, the V gene TRBV5-1; D ambiguous. V was shortened by 0 bases and J by 4 bases, with 11 bases between the two germline ends. CDR3 length: 14 residues. The germline V gene encodes CDR1 SGHRS and CDR2 YFSETQ. DNA for the CDR3: TGCGCCAGCAGCTTGGCCTTCCAGCTTTACGAGCAGTACTTC. Amino acid sequence: CASSLAFQLYEQYF. The entire variable domain, with the rest obtained from reference TRBV5-1 and TRBJ2-7, is as follows: KAGVTQTPRYLIKTRGQQVTLSCSPISGHRSVSWYQQTPGQGLQFLFEYFSETQRNKGNFPGRFSGRQFSNSRSEMNVSTLELGDSALYLCASSLAFQLYEQYFGPGTRLTVT.

The genes are TRBV7-9 and TRBJ1-5; TRBD1 might be the D (5 bases). Per germline, CDR1 SEHNR and CDR2 FQNEAQ (reference sequence). The CDR3 runs to 17 residues. Trimming removed 3 bases at V and 2 bases at J, with 17 bases between. CDR3 residues: CASSFWRGKDGNQPQHF. CDR3 DNA sequence: TGTGCCAGCAGCTTTTGGCGGGGGAAGGATGGCAATCAGCCCCAGCATTTT.

The CDR3 region has the DNA TGCGCCAGCAGCCCAAGACAGTCCAGCACAGATACGCAGTATTTT. Translated, it gives CASSPRQSSTDTQYF. The chain couples TRBV5-1 to TRBJ2-3; D possibly corresponds to TRBD1 (5 bases). The CDR3 totals 15 residues. With 4 bases removed from V and 0 bases from J, the gap between germline ends came to 12 bases. Germline CDR1 reads SGHRS; CDR2 reads YFSETQ.

The chain has TRBV7-2 and TRBJ2-7; 7 positions match TRBD1. CDR1 is SGHTA and CDR2 is FQGNSA in the germline V gene. This CDR3 is 13 amino acids long. The ends lost 5 bases at V and 4 bases at J; junction bases unmatched: 5. The DNA of the CDR3 is TGTGCCAGCAGCCATGACAGGGCGTACGAGCAGTACTTC. It yields the protein CASSHDRAYEQYF. The variable domain in full, with the rest retrieved from reference TRBV7-2 and TRBJ2-7, is GAGVSQSPSNKVTEKGKDVELRCDPISGHTALYWYRQSLGQGLEFLIYFQGNSAPDKSGLPSDRFSAERTGGSVSTLTIQRTQQEDSAVYLCASSHDRAYEQYFGPGTRLTVT.

The genes are TRBV27 and TRBJ2-5; D not resolved. Trimming removed 6 bases at V and 7 bases at J, with 15 bases between. The CDR3 runs 13 residues. Germline lookup yields CDR1 MNHEY and CDR2 SMNVEV (reference sequence). The CDR3 sequence is CASSPRLERTQYF. The CDR3 nucleotides read TGTGCCAGCAGCCCTAGGTTAGAGCGGACCCAGTACTTC.

The chain joins TRBV9 to TRBJ1-4; TRBD1 agrees at 7 bases. V shed 3 bases, J shed 0 bases, and the junction held 5 bases outside the gene matches. CDR3 length: 16 amino acids. Germline loops: CDR1 SGDLS, CDR2 YYNGEE. The CDR3 is CASSGGQTTTNEKLFF. The CDR3 nucleotides read TGTGCCAGCAGCGGGGGACAGACGACAACTAATGAAAAACTGTTTTTT. Variable domain in full (rest from reference TRBV9 and TRBJ1-4): DSGVTQTPKHLITATGQRVTLRCSPRSGDLSVYWYQQSLDQGLQFLIQYYNGEERAKGNILERFSAQQFPDLHSELNLSSLELGDSALYFCASSGGQTTTNEKLFFGSGTQLSVL.

The chain carries TRBV10-3 and TRBJ2-7, with D tentatively TRBD2 (5 bases). This CDR3 region has 14 residues. Germline values: CDR1 ENHRY, CDR2 SYGVKD. The V gene lost 0 bases and the J gene lost 4 bases, with 10 bases spanning the gap. The CDR3, as DNA: TGTGCCATCAGTGAGTCGAGGGCTTCTTACGAGCAGTACTTC. It encodes CAISESRASYEQYF.

This clone was recorded only once. The chain combines TRBV6-1 with TRBJ2-7; D possibly corresponds to TRBD1 (5 bases). The V end lost 1 base, the J end lost 3 bases, and 7 bases lay between the germline ends. The V gene's germline CDR1 is MNHNS and CDR2 SASEGT. The length of the CDR3 is 13 residues. The CDR3 DNA sequence: TGTGCCAGCAGTGAAGGACAGTTCTACGAGCAGTACTTC. Translation gives CASSEGQFYEQYF.

This clone occurred a few times. The J gene is TRBJ2-1, the V gene TRBV7-9; no clear D. With 5 bases removed from V and 7 bases from J, the gap between germline ends came to 18 bases. The CDR3 is 15 amino acids. Germline assignment: CDR1 SEHNR and CDR2 FQNEAQ (reference sequence). The CDR3 bases are TGTGCCAGCAGCCCCCCCTTTAGATATGGGAATGAGCAGTTCTTC. This gives the protein CASSPPFRYGNEQFF. The full variable domain, in which reference TRBV7-9 and TRBJ2-1 provide the parts outside the CDR3, is DTGVSQNPRHKITKRGQNVTFRCDPISEHNRLYWYRQTLGQGPEFLTYFQNEAQLEKSRLLSDRFSAERPKGSFSTLEIQRTEQGDSAMYLCASSPPFRYGNEQFFGPGTRLTVL.

J is TRBJ2-1 and V is TRBV7-9, with TRBD2 identical over 10 bases. V dropped 6 bases and J dropped 10; count of bases not matched to a gene: 3. Looked up from germline, CDR1 is SEHNR and CDR2 is FQNEAQ (reference sequence). The CDR3 extends over 12 amino acids. The CDR3 here is CASSPGLAEQFF. The CDR3 DNA follows: TGTGCCAGCAGTCCGGGACTAGCGGAGCAGTTCTTC.

The V and J genes are TRBV19 and TRBJ2-3; unclear D gene. Germline CDR1 LNHDA, CDR2 SQIVND (reference sequence). Trimming took 2 bases from V and 5 from J, leaving 17 bases between them. The CDR3 extends over 16 amino acids. In DNA form, the CDR3 reads TGTGCCAGTAGTATAAACCCGGATCGTTGGGGAGATACGCAGTATTTT. Translated: CASSINPDRWGDTQYF.

The CDR3 nucleotides are TGTGCCAGCAGCTGGGGGGGACAGGGGAACACTGAAGCTTTCTTT. As protein: CASSWGGQGNTEAFF. The V call is TRBV2, the J call TRBJ1-1; 9 bases agree with TRBD1. CDR3 length: 15 residues. J lost 1 base, V lost 6 bases, and 6 bases had no gene match. Per germline, CDR1 SNHLY and CDR2 FYNNEI.

The V and J genes are TRBV27 and TRBJ2-1; D is unclear. Trimming stripped 0 bases from V and 4 bases from J, with 16 bases between. CDR1 MNHEY and CDR2 SMNVEV come from the germline V gene (reference sequence). CDR3 length equals 17 residues. The CDR3 DNA reads TGTGCCAGCAGTTTATCGGTGTCTTCAGCCCGTTACAATGAGCAGTTCTTC. Amino acids: CASSLSVSSARYNEQFF.

The chain recombines TRBV27 with TRBJ2-7; 13 nucleotides line up with TRBD2. The CDR3 contains 16 residues. V shed 6 bases, J shed 2 bases, and the junction held 7 bases outside the gene matches. Germline V gene lookup returns CDR1 MNHEY and CDR2 SMNVEV (reference sequence). The CDR3 is CASRASTSGRAYEQYF. As DNA, the CDR3 is TGTGCCAGCAGGGCATCCACTAGCGGGAGGGCCTACGAGCAGTACTTC.

This clone occurred a few times. The V and J genes are TRBV27 and TRBJ2-7, with D perhaps TRBD2 (6 bases). Trimming took off 8 bases at V and 2 bases at J, with 16 bases between the two ends. CDR1 is MNHEY, CDR2 SMNVEV, per germline (reference sequence). The CDR3 is 14 amino acids. The CDR3 loop reads CASGNSGTPYEQYF. CDR3 bases: TGTGCCAGCGGTAATAGCGGTACTCCCTACGAGCAGTACTTC.

The sample holds one count of this clone. The V gene is TRBV19, the J gene TRBJ2-7; 8 bases agree with TRBD2. CDR1 is LNHDA, CDR2 SQIVND, per germline (reference sequence). This CDR3 has 14 amino acids. Trimming at V came to 4 bases and at J to 2 bases, leaving 4 bases not matched to a gene. Here the CDR3 reads CASSTGTRTYEQYF. CDR3 nucleotide sequence: TGTGCCAGTAGTACCGGGACTAGAACCTACGAGCAGTACTTC. Combining the CDR3 with reference TRBV19 and TRBJ2-7 gives the whole variable domain DGGITQSPKYLFRKEGQNVTLSCEQNLNHDAMYWYRQDPGQGLRLIYYSQIVNDFQKGDIAEGYSVSREKKESFPLTVTSAQKNPTAFYLCASSTGTRTYEQYFGPGTRLTVT.

J is TRBJ2-2 and V is TRBV7-6; TRBD1 matches at 11 bases. There are 17 residues in the CDR3. Germline values: CDR1 SGHVS, CDR2 FNYEAQ. The V and J ends lost 4 bases and 4 bases, in that order; junction bases with no gene match: 8. The CDR3 reads CASSSGQGGPFTGELFF. The CDR3 nucleotides are TGTGCCAGCAGCTCGGGACAGGGGGGCCCTTTCACCGGGGAGCTGTTTTTT.

This chain links TRBV9 with TRBJ1-1; the D is unclear. Trimming removed 0 bases at V and 3 bases at J, with 6 bases between. This CDR3 has 13 residues. Germline CDR1 and CDR2: SGDLS and YYNGEE. The DNA for the CDR3 is TGTGCCAGCAGCGTAGGCGGCTACACTGAAGCTTTCTTT. It codes for CASSVGGYTEAFF.

This chain connects TRBV7-2 to TRBJ2-2; either TRBD1 or TRBD2 may fit D (5 bases each). V shed 1 base and J shed 4 bases, with 7 bases lying between them. Germline V gene data show CDR1 as SGHTA and CDR2 as FQGNSA. The CDR3 consists of 14 residues. This CDR3 is CASSLVGPTGELFF. The CDR3 DNA follows: TGTGCCAGCAGCTTAGTGGGACCCACCGGGGAGCTGTTTTTT. Full variable domain (rest looked up from reference TRBV7-2 and TRBJ2-2): GAGVSQSPSNKVTEKGKDVELRCDPISGHTALYWYRQSLGQGLEFLIYFQGNSAPDKSGLPSDRFSAERTGGSVSTLTIQRTQQEDSAVYLCASSLVGPTGELFFGEGSRLTVL.

V gene TRBV10-3 combines with J gene TRBJ2-1; 8 positions match TRBD1. Trimming removed 2 bases from V and 3 bases from J; junction bases left unmatched: 0. CDR1 and CDR2 (germline): ENHRY, SYGVKD. CDR3 length equals 14 residues. CDR3 residues: CAISETGGYNEQFF. CDR3 in DNA: TGTGCCATCAGTGAGACAGGGGGCTACAATGAGCAGTTCTTC.